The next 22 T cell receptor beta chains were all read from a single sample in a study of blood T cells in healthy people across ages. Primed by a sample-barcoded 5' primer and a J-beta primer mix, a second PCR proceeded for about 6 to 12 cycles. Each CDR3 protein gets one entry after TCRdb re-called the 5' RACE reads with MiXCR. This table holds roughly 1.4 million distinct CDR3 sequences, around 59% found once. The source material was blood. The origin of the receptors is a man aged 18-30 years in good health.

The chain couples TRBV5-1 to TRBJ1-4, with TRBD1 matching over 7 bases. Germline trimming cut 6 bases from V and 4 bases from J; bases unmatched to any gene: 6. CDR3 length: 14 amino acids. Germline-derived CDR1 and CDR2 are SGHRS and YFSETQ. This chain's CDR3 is CASNPTGLNEKLFF. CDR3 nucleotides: TGCGCCAGCAACCCGACAGGGCTTAATGAAAAACTGTTTTTT. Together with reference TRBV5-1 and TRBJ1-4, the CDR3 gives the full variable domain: KAGVTQTPRYLIKTRGQQVTLSCSPISGHRSVSWYQQTPGQGLQFLFEYFSETQRNKGNFPGRFSGRQFSNSRSEMNVSTLELGDSALYLCASNPTGLNEKLFFGSGTQLSVL.

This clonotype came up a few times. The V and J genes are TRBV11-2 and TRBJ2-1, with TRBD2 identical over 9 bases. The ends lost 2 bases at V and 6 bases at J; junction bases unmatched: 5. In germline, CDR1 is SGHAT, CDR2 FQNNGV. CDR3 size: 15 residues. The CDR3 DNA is TGTGCCAGCAGCTTACGGGGCGGGGGGGGCAATGAGCAGTTCTTC. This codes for CASSLRGGGGNEQFF.

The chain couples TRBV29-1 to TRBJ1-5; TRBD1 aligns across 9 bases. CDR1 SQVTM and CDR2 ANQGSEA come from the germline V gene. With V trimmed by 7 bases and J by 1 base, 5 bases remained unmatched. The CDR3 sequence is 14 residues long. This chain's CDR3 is CSAGGQGSNQPQHF. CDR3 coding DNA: TGCAGCGCCGGGGGACAGGGAAGCAATCAGCCCCAGCATTTT. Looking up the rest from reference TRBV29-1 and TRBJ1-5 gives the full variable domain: SAVISQKPSRDICQRGTSLTIQCQVDSQVTMMFWYRQQPGQSLTLIATANQGSEATYESGFVIDKFPISRPNLTFSTLTVSNMSPEDSSIYLCSAGGQGSNQPQHFGDGTRLSIL.

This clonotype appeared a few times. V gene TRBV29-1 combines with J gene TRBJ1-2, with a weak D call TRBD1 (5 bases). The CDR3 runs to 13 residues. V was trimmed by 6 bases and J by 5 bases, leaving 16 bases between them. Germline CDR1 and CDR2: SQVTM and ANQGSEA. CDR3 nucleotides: TGCAGCGTCTCGGGACGGAACACGTATGGCTACACCTTC. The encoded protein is CSVSGRNTYGYTF. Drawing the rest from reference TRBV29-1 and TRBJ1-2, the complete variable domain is SAVISQKPSRDICQRGTSLTIQCQVDSQVTMMFWYRQQPGQSLTLIATANQGSEATYESGFVIDKFPISRPNLTFSTLTVSNMSPEDSSIYLCSVSGRNTYGYTFGSGTRLTVV.

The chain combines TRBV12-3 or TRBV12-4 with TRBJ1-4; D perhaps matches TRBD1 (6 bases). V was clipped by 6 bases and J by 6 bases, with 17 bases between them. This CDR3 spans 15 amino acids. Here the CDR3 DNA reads TGTGCCAGCAGCCCCCAACAGGAGGGGGATGAAAAACTGTTTTTT. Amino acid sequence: CASSPQQEGDEKLFF.

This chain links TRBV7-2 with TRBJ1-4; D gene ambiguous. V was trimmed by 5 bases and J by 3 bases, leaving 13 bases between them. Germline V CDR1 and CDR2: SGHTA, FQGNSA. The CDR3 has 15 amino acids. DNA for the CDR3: TGTGCCAGCAGCCCGACGCCCGTACCTAATGAAAAACTGTTTTTT. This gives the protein CASSPTPVPNEKLFF.

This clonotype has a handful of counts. CDR3 sequence reads: CSARTQGSNVLTF. CDR3 DNA: TGCAGTGCTAGGACACAGGGCTCCAACGTCCTGACTTTC. This rearrangement joins TRBV20-1 to TRBJ2-6; D might be TRBD1 (6 bases). Trimming pared 3 bases from V and 8 bases from J, leaving 11 bases between. The CDR3 is made up of 13 amino acids. Germline V gene sequence: CDR1 DFQATT, CDR2 SNEGSKA (reference sequence).

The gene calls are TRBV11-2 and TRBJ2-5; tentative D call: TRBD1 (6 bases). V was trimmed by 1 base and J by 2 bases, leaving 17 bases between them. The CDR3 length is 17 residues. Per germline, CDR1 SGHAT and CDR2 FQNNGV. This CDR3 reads CASSLGRTVTHQETQYF. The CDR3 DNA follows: TGTGCCAGCAGCTTAGGGAGGACAGTGACCCATCAAGAGACCCAGTACTTC.

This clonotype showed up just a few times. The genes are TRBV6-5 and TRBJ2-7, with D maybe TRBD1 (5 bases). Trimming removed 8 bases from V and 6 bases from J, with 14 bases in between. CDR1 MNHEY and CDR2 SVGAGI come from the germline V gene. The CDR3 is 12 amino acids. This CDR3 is CASSPGRGEQYF. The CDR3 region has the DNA TGTGCCAGCTCCCCAGGGCGCGGCGAGCAGTACTTC.

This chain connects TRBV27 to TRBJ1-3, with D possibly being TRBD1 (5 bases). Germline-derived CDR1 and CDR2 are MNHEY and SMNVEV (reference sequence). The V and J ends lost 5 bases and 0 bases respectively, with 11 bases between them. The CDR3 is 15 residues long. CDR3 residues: CASSDRPNSGNTIYF. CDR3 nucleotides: TGTGCCAGCAGTGACAGACCAAACTCTGGAAACACCATATATTTT.

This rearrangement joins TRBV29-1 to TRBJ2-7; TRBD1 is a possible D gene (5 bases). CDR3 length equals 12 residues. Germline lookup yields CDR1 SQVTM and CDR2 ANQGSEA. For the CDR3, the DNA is TGCAGTGGGGCCAGTTCGACCTACGAGCAGTACTTC. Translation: CSGASSTYEQYF.

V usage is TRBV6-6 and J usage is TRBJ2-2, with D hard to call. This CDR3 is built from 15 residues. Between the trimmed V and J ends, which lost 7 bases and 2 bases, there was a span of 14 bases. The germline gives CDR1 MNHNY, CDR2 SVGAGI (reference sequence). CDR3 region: CASKYSSTNTGELFF. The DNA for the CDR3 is TGTGCCAGCAAATACAGCTCTACTAACACCGGGGAGCTGTTTTTT.

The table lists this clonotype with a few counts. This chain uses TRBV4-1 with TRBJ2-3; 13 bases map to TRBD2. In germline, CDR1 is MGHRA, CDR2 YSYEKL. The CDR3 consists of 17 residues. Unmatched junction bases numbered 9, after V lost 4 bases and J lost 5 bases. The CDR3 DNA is TGCGCCAGCAGCCCCCAGACTAGCGGGAGGCTTGGAGATACGCAGTATTTT. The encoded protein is CASSPQTSGRLGDTQYF.

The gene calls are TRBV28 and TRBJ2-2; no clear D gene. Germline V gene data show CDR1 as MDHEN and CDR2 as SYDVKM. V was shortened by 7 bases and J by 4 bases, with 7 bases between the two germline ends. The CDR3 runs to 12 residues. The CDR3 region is CASMRFTGELFF. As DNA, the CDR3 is TGTGCCAGCATGAGATTCACCGGGGAGCTGTTTTTT.

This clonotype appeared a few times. The CDR3 nucleotides read TGTGCCAGCAGCGTCGGGGGGCTCAATTCACCCCTCCACTTT. This encodes CASSVGGLNSPLHF. The genes are TRBV7-9 and TRBJ1-6; maybe TRBD1 (6 bases). Looked up from germline, CDR1 is SEHNR and CDR2 is FQNEAQ (reference sequence). The V end lost 5 bases, the J end lost 7 bases, and 12 bases lay between the germline ends. The CDR3 extends over 14 amino acids.

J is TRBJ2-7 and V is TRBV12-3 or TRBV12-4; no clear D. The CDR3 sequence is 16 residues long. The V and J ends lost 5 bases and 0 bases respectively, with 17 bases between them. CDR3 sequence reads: CASSPRHSALSYEQYF. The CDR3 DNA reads TGTGCCAGCAGTCCCCGTCATTCGGCCCTCTCCTACGAGCAGTACTTC.

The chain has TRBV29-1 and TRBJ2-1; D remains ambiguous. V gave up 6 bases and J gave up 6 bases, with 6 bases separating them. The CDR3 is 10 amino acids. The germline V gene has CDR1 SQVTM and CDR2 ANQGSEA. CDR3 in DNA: TGCAGCGTCCTTAGCAATGAGCAGTTCTTC. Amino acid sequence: CSVLSNEQFF.

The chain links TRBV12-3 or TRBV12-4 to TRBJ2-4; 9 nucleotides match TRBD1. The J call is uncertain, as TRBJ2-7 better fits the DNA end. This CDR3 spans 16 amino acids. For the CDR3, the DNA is TGTGCCAGCAGCTACCCTCCTCGGGACAGGGACGACGAGCAGTACTTC. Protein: CASSYPPRDRDDEQYF.

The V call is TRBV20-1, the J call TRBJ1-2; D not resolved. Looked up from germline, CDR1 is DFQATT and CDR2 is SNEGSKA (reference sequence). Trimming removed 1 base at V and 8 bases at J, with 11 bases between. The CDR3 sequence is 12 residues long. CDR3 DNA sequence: TGCAGTGCTAGAGGGCAGGAGAGCGGCTACACCTTC. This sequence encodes CSARGQESGYTF.

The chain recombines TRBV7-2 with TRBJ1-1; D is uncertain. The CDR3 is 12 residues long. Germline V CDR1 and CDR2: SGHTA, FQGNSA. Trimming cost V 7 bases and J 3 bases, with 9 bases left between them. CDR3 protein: CASISTHTEAFF. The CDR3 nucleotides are TGTGCCAGCATTTCGACCCACACTGAAGCTTTCTTT.

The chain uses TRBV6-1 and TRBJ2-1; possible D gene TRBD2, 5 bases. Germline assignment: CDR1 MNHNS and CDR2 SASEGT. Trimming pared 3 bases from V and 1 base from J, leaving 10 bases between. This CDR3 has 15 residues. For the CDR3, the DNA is TGTGCCAGCAGTGATGCGAGGGATTCCTACAATGAGCAGTTCTTC. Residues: CASSDARDSYNEQFF.

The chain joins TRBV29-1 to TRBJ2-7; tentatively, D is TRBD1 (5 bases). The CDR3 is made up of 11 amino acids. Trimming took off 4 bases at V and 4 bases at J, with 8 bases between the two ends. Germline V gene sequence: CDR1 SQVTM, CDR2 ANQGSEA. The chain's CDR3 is CSVARDYEQYF. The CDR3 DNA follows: TGCAGCGTTGCCAGGGATTACGAGCAGTACTTC.